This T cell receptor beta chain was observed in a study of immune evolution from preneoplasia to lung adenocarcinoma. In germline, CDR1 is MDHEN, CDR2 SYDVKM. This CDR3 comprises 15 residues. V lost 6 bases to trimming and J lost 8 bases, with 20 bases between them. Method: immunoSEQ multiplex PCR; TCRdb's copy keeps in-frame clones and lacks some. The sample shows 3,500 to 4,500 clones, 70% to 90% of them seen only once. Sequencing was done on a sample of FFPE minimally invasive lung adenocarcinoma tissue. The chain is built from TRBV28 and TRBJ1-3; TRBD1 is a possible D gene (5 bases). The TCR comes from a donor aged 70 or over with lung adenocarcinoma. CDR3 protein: CASRGRGSIADTIYF. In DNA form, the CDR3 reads TGTGCCAGCAGGGGGAGGGGATCGATTGCGGACACCATATATTTT.